Included here is one T cell receptor (beta chain) sequence, with context. Its antigen is not identified. CDR1 and CDR2 from the germline V gene are MNHNS and SASEGT. J gave up 2 bases and V 8 bases, and 9 bases lay outside the gene matches. This CDR3 is 15 amino acids long. The data derive from a study of graft-versus-host responses after intestinal transplantation. Study background: For two to four years after anti-thymocyte globulin induction, all recipients took tacrolimus and steroids.

Clones were read by immunoSEQ multiplex PCR, and TCRdb kept only the in-frame ones, dropping some. The sample shows about 47,000 clones, approximately 96% of them seen only once. Findings and caveats of the study: Levels of circulating GvH clones at their peak were associated with early post-transplant HvG declines. GvH clones occurred in recipient marrow; some first appeared in ileum or blood.

Sequencing was performed on unstimulated CD8+ T cells sorted from spleen or lymph node cells, taken before transplant. This chain uses TRBV6-1 with TRBJ2-3, with 8 bases that match TRBD2. The source of this sequence is a human donor who was the organ donor for an intestinal transplant. CDR3 residues: CASVVTSGSTDTQYF. The CDR3 nucleotides read TGTGCCAGCGTTGTCACTAGCGGATCCACAGATACGCAGTATTTT.